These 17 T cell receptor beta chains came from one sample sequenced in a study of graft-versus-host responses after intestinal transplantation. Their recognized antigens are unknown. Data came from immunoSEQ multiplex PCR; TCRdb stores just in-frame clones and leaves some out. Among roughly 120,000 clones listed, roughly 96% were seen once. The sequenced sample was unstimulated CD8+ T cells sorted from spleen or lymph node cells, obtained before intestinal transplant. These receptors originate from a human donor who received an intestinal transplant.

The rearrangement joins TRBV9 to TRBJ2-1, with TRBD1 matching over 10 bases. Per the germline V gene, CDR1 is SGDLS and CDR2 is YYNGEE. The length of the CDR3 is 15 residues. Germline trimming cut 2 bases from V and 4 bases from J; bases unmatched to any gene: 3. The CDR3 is CASSVGTGAYNEQFF. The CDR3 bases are TGTGCCAGCAGCGTCGGGACAGGGGCGTACAATGAGCAGTTCTTC.

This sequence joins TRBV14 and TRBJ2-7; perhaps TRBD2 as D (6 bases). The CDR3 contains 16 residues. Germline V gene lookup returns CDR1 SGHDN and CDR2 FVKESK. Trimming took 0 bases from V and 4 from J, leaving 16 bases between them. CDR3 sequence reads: CASSQDLEGSGYEQYF. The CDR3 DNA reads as TGTGCCAGCAGCCAAGATCTGGAGGGGTCGGGATACGAGCAGTACTTC. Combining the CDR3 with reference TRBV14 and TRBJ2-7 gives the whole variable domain EAGVTQFPSHSVIEKGQTVTLRCDPISGHDNLYWYRRVMGKEIKFLLHFVKESKQDESGMPNNRFLAERTGGTYSTLKVQPAELEDSGVYFCASSQDLEGSGYEQYFGPGTRLTVT.

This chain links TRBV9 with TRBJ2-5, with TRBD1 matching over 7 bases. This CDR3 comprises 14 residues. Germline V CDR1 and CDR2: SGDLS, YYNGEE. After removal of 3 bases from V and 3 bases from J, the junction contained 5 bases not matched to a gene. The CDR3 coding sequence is TGTGCCAGCAGCGCGCACGACAGGGAAGAGACCCAGTACTTC. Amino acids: CASSAHDREETQYF.

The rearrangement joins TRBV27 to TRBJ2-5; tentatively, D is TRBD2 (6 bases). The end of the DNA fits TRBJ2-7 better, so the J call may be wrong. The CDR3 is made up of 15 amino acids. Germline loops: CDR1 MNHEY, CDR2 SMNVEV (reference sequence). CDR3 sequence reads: CASSALRTKMDEQYF. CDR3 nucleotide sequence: TGTGCCAGCAGCGCATTAAGGACTAAGATGGACGAGCAGTACTTC.

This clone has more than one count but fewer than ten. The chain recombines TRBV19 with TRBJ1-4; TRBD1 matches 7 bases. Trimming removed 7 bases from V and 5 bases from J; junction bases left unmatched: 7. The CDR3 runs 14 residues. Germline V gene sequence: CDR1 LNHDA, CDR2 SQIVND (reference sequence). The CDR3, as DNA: TGTGCCAGTAACGACAGGGACCCGAATGAAAAACTGTTTTTT. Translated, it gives CASNDRDPNEKLFF.

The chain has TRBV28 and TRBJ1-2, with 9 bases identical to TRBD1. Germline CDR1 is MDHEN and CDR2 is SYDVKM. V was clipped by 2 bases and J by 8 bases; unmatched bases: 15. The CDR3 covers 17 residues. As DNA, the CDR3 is TGTGCCAGCAGTTTAGGAGGGACAGGGCTGAGTCTCGTGGGCTACACCTTC. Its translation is CASSLGGTGLSLVGYTF.

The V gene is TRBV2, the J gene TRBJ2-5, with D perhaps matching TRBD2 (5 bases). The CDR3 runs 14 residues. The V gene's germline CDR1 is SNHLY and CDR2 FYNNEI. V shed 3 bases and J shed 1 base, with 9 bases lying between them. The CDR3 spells CASSDYRGQETQYF. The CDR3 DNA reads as TGTGCCAGCAGTGACTACCGGGGCCAAGAGACCCAGTACTTC. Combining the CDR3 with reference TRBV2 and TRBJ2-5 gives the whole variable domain EPEVTQTPSHQVTQMGQEVILRCVPISNHLYFYWYRQILGQKVEFLVSFYNNEISEKSEIFDDQFSVERPDGSNFTLKIRSTKLEDSAMYFCASSDYRGQETQYFGPGTRLLVL.

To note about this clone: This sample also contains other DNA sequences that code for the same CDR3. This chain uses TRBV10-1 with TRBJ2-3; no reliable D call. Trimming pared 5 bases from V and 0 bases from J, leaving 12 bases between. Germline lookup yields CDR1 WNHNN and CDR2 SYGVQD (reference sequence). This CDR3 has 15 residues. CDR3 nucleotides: TGCGCCAGCAGTCTGGTAGGAGTAAGCACAGATACGCAGTATTTT. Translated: CASSLVGVSTDTQYF.

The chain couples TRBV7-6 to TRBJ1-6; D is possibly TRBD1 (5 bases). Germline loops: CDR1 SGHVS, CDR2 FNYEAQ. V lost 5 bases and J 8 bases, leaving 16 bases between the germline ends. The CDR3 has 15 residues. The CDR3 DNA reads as TGTGCCAGCAGCCCCCTGGGAGGGGTGGATTCACCCCTCCACTTT. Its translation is CASSPLGGVDSPLHF.

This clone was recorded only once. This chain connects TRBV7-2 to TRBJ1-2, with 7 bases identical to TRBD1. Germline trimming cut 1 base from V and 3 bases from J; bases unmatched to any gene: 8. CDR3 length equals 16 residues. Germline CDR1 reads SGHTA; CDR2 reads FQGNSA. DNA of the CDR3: TGTGCCAGCAGCTTAGGGGGTCAGGGGGTGGACTATGGCTACACCTTC. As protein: CASSLGGQGVDYGYTF.

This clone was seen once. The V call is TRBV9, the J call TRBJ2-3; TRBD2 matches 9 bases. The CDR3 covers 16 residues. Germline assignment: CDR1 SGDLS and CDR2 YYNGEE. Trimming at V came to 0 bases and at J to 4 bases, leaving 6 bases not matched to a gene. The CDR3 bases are TGTGCCAGCAGCGTAGTAGGACTAGCGAGGGCAGATACGCAGTATTTT. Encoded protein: CASSVVGLARADTQYF.

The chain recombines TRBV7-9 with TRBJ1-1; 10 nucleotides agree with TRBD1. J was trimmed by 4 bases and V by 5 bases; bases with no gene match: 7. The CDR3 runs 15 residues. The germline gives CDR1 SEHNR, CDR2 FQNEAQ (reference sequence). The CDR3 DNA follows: TGTGCCAGCAGCCCCGGACAGGGGGTGATCACTGAAGCTTTCTTT. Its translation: CASSPGQGVITEAFF.

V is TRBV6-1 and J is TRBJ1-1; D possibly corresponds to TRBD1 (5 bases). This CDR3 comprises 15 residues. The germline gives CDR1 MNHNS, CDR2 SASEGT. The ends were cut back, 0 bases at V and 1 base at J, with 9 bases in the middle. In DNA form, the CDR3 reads TGTGCCAGCAGTGAAGCGCTCGGGGGGAACACTGAAGCTTTCTTT. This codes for CASSEALGGNTEAFF.

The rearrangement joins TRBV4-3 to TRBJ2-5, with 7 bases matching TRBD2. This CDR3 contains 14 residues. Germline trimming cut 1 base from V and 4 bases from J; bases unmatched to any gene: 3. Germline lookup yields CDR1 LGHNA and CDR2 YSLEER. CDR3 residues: CASSQGVAGETQYF. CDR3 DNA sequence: TGCGCCAGCAGCCAAGGTGTAGCGGGAGAGACCCAGTACTTC.

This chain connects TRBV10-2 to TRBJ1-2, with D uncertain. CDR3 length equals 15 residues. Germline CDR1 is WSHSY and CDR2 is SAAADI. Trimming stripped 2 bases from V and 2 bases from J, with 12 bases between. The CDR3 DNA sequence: TGCGCCAGCAGTGAGATAGGAGCAATAAACTATGGCTACACCTTC. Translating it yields CASSEIGAINYGYTF.

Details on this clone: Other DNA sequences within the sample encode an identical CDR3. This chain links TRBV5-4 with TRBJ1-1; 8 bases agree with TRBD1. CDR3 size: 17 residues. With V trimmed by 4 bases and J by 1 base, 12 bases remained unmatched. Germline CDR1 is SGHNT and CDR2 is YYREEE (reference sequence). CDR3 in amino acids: CASSILGTGEQNTEAFF. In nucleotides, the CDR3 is TGTGCCAGCAGCATCCTAGGGACAGGAGAACAGAACACTGAAGCTTTCTTT.

The CDR3 is CAGLRVNTEAFF. The CDR3 DNA follows: TGTGCCGGGCTCAGGGTGAACACTGAAGCTTTCTTT. The V call is TRBV2, the J call TRBJ1-1, with D perhaps TRBD1 (5 bases). V gave up 11 bases and J gave up 0 bases, with 10 bases separating them. The CDR3 consists of 12 residues. CDR1 and CDR2 (germline): SNHLY, FYNNEI.